These 13 T cell receptor beta chains came from one sample sequenced in a study of T-cell reconstitution after alpha-beta-depleted transplantation in children. Construction of the TCRbeta library involved unique molecular identifiers. TCRdb recomputed calls from the PCR reads with MiXCR, one row per CDR3 protein. The repertoire holds fewer than 250,000 distinct CDR3 sequences, 7.5% to 9.5% seen once, with 5% to 7% in the top ten. The sample here was PBMCs, mostly from graft donor cells, taken 180 days after TCRalphabeta/CD19-depleted stem cell transplant. These receptor sequences come from a male patient under 18 who had a stem cell transplant for acute lymphoblastic leukemia, so the T cells may come from the graft donor.

This clonotype was detected ten times or more. This chain joins TRBV5-1 and TRBJ1-2; D gene ambiguous. CDR3 length: 13 residues. The ends were cut back, 4 bases at V and 1 base at J, with 8 bases in the middle. Germline V gene sequence: CDR1 SGHRS, CDR2 YFSETQ. CDR3 coding DNA: TGCGCCAGCAGCATCGACGGTAACTATGGCTACACCTTC. The encoded protein is CASSIDGNYGYTF.

This clonotype was observed a handful of times. The chain links TRBV18 to TRBJ1-2; tentatively, D is TRBD1 (5 bases). This CDR3 has 12 amino acids. CDR1 is KGHSH and CDR2 is LQKENI in the germline V gene. The germline V and J ends were trimmed by 5 bases and 7 bases, with 11 bases remaining between them. The CDR3 loop reads CASSEVGPGYTF. CDR3 nucleotides: TGTGCCAGCTCAGAGGTGGGGCCTGGCTACACCTTC.

This clonotype was observed at least ten times. The chain carries TRBV6-1 and TRBJ1-2, with D hard to call. This CDR3 comprises 14 residues. Germline CDR1 and CDR2: MNHNS and SASEGT. The V end was cut by 6 bases, the J end by 4 bases, with 15 bases between. The CDR3 region is CASRRPPGGYGYTF. The CDR3 coding sequence is TGTGCCAGCAGGCGGCCCCCTGGAGGCTATGGCTACACCTTC.

This clonotype was detected many times. CDR3 bases: TGTGCCAGCAGCCAAGGGGACAGGGGCCCTGGCTACACCTTC. It is translated as CASSQGDRGPGYTF. The chain is built from TRBV3-1 and TRBJ1-2; 10 bases map to TRBD1. The CDR3 extends over 14 amino acids. J was trimmed by 7 bases and V by 1 base; bases with no gene match: 3. Germline lookup yields CDR1 LGHDT and CDR2 YNNKEL (reference sequence). The entire variable domain, with the rest obtained from reference TRBV3-1 and TRBJ1-2, is as follows: DTAVSQTPKYLVTQMGNDKSIKCEQNLGHDTMYWYKQDSKKFLKIMFSYNNKELIINETVPNRFSPKSPDKAHLNLHINSLELGDSAVYFCASSQGDRGPGYTFGSGTRLTVV.

The sample holds many counts of this clonotype. The chain combines TRBV7-8 with TRBJ2-5; TRBD2 matches at 8 bases. The germline V gene has CDR1 SGHVS and CDR2 FQNEAQ. This CDR3 is 16 amino acids long. J lost 2 bases, V lost 4 bases, and 9 bases had no gene match. CDR3 protein: CASSSQAGVGQETQYF. Here the CDR3 DNA reads TGTGCCAGCAGCTCCCAAGCGGGGGTGGGGCAAGAGACCCAGTACTTC. Looking up the rest from reference TRBV7-8 and TRBJ2-5 gives the full variable domain: GAGVSQSPRYKVAKRGQDVALRCDPISGHVSLFWYQQALGQGPEFLTYFQNEAQLDKSGLPSDRFFAERPEGSVSTLKIQRTQQEDSAVYLCASSSQAGVGQETQYFGPGTRLLVL.

Ten or more counts support this clonotype. The rearrangement links TRBV18 to TRBJ1-2; D uncertain. This CDR3 comprises 16 residues. The germline V and J ends were trimmed by 3 bases and 3 bases, with 17 bases remaining between them. From germline, CDR1 is KGHSH and CDR2 LQKENI. CDR3 sequence: CASSPLLGSADYGYTF. Written as DNA, the CDR3 is TGTGCCAGCTCACCCCTCTTAGGCTCGGCCGACTATGGCTACACCTTC.

This clonotype appeared many times. This rearrangement joins TRBV24-1 to TRBJ2-3; possible D gene TRBD2, 5 bases. Trimming took 7 bases from V and 6 from J, leaving 31 bases between them. Per the germline V gene, CDR1 is KGHDR and CDR2 is SFDVKD. The CDR3 is 19 amino acids. The CDR3 sequence: CATRYSLGVTPTEEDTQYF. CDR3 coding DNA: TGTGCCACCAGGTACTCCCTCGGGGTGACCCCGACCGAGGAGGATACGCAGTATTTT.

The table lists this clonotype with many counts. The rearrangement uses TRBV4-1 and TRBJ1-4, with D perhaps matching TRBD1 (5 bases). This CDR3 comprises 16 residues. Trimming took 4 bases from V and 8 from J, leaving 20 bases between them. In germline, CDR1 is MGHRA, CDR2 YSYEKL. The CDR3 sequence is CASSRPWGRATEKLFF. As DNA, the CDR3 is TGCGCCAGCAGCCGGCCGTGGGGCAGGGCGACAGAAAAACTGTTTTTT.

This clonotype was seen many times. V and J are TRBV6-2 or TRBV6-3 and TRBJ2-6; 13 bases line up with TRBD2. Germline CDR1 MNHEY, CDR2 SVGEGT. V shed 5 bases and J 1 base; nucleotides not matched to a gene: 14. The CDR3 length is 21 residues. CDR3 DNA: TGTGCCAGCAGTCCCGACCCCGGGACTAGCGGGGTGGGTTCTGGGGCCAACGTCCTGACTTTC. It codes for CASSPDPGTSGVGSGANVLTF.

This clonotype has at least ten counts. The chain is built from TRBV5-1 and TRBJ1-2; D might be TRBD1 (6 bases). The CDR3 totals 12 residues. Trimming pared 0 bases from V and 8 bases from J, leaving 8 bases between. Germline V gene lookup returns CDR1 SGHRS and CDR2 YFSETQ. CDR3 nucleotide sequence: TGCGCCAGCAGCTTGGAGGGGGTGGGCTACACCTTC. Encoded protein: CASSLEGVGYTF.

This clonotype was counted many times. This sequence joins TRBV27 and TRBJ2-7, with 9 bases that match TRBD1. With V trimmed by 6 bases and J by 6 bases, 6 bases remained unmatched. This CDR3 has 13 amino acids. From germline, CDR1 is MNHEY and CDR2 SMNVEV (reference sequence). In nucleotides, the CDR3 is TGTGCCAGCAGCAAGGGACAGGGTCGCGAGCAGTACTTC. This sequence encodes CASSKGQGREQYF.

This clonotype was found many times. The chain employs TRBV29-1 and TRBJ2-1, with a weak D call TRBD1 (6 bases). CDR1 is SQVTM, CDR2 ANQGSEA, per germline. The CDR3 totals 13 residues. V was clipped by 3 bases and J by 3 bases, with 9 bases between them. Here the CDR3 reads CSVDQDSYNEQFF. The CDR3, as DNA: TGCAGCGTTGATCAGGACAGCTACAATGAGCAGTTCTTC.

This clonotype was recorded many times. This chain links TRBV12-3 or TRBV12-4 with TRBJ1-1; no definite D call. CDR3 length: 12 amino acids. V lost 6 bases, J lost 5 bases, and 10 bases lay in between. CDR3 DNA sequence: TGTGCCAGCAGCCCAAGGATTACTGAAGCTTTCTTT. Amino acid sequence: CASSPRITEAFF.